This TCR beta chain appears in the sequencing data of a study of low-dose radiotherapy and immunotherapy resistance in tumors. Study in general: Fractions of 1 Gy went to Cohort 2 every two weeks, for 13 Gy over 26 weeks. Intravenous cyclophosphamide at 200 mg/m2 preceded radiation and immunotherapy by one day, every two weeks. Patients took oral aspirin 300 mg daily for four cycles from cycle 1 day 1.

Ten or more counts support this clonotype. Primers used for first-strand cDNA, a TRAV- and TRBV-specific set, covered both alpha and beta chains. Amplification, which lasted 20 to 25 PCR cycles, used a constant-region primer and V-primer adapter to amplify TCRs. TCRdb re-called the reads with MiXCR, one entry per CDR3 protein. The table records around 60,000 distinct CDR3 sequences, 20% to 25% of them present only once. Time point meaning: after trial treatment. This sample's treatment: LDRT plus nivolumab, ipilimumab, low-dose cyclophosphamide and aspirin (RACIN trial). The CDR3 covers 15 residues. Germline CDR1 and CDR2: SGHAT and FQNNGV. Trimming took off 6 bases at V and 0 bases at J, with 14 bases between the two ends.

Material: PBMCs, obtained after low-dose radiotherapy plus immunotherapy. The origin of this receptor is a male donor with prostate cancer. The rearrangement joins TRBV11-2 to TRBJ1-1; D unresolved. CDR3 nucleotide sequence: TGTGCCAGCAGTCCACTAAGCGCAATGAACACTGAAGCTTTCTTT. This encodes CASSPLSAMNTEAFF.